This T cell receptor (beta chain) was sequenced for a study of shared clonotypes between healthy human individuals. This CDR3 is built from 15 residues. Germline lookup yields CDR1 SGHAT and CDR2 FQNNGV. V was pared by 5 bases and J by 2 bases, with 16 bases between. Assay used: immunoSEQ multiplex PCR; TCRdb lists only in-frame clones, some missing. Here the sample spans about 320,000 clones, around 87% being singletons. This clonotype originated in a man younger than 35 in good health. The rearrangement uses TRBV11-2 and TRBJ2-7; D not certain. Sequenced sample: memory CD8+ T cells sorted from blood. Subset of the sample: CD45RO+ cells pooled with CCR7-negative TemRA cells. The CDR3 is CASSGAFGPTYEQYF. The CDR3 DNA sequence: TGTGCCAGCAGCGGAGCCTTTGGCCCAACCTACGAGCAGTACTTC.